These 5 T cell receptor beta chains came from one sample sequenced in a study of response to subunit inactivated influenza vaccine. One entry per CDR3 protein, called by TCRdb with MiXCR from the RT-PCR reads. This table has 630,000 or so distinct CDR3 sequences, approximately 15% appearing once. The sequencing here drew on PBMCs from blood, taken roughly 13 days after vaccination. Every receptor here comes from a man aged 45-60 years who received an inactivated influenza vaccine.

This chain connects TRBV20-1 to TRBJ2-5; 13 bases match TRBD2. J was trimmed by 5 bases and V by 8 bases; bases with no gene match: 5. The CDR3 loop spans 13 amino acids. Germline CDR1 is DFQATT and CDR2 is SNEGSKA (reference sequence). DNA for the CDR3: TGCAGTCCGACTAGCGGGAGGTCGGAGACCCAGTACTTC. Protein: CSPTSGRSETQYF.

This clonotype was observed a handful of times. Here the CDR3 reads CASSVVGGFTDTQYF. The CDR3 nucleotides read TGTGCCAGCAGCGTAGTTGGAGGATTCACAGATACGCAGTATTTT. The chain joins TRBV9 to TRBJ2-3; a weak D match, TRBD2 (5 bases). There are 15 residues in the CDR3. From germline, CDR1 is SGDLS and CDR2 YYNGEE. The germline V and J ends were trimmed by 0 bases and 2 bases, with 10 bases remaining between them. Using reference TRBV9 and TRBJ2-3 for the parts outside the CDR3, the full variable domain is DSGVTQTPKHLITATGQRVTLRCSPRSGDLSVYWYQQSLDQGLQFLIQYYNGEERAKGNILERFSAQQFPDLHSELNLSSLELGDSALYFCASSVVGGFTDTQYFGPGTRLTVL.

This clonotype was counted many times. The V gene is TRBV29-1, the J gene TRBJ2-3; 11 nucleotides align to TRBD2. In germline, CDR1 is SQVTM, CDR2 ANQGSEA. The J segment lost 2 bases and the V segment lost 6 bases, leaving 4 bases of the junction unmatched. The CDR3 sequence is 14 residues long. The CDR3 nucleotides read TGCAGCGTATCTAGCGGGAGGTCCACAGATACGCAGTATTTT. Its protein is CSVSSGRSTDTQYF.

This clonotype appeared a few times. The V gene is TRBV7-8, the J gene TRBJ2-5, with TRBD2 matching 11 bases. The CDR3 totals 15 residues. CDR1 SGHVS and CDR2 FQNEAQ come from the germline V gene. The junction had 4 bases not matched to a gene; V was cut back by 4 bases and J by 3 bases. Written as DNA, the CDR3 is TGTGCCAGCAGCTGGGCGGGACTAGCGGAAGAGACCCAGTACTTC. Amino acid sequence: CASSWAGLAEETQYF.

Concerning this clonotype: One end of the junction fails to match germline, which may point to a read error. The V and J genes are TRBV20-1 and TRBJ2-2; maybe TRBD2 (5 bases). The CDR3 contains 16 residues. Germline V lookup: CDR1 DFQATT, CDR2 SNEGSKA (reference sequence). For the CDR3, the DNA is TGCTGTGCTAGAGATCAGACCCGGGGAGACACCGGGGAGCTGTTTTTT. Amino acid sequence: CCARDQTRGDTGELFF.